This record looks at one TCR beta chain sequence and its context. Its cognate antigen has yet to be identified. Base qualities were left out, and no much larger clone turns up one base away. The treatment or condition label corresponds to: live attenuated yellow fever vaccine strain. Two biological replicates of bulk PBMCs were collected at each blood-draw timepoint. PBMCs were isolated from peripheral blood using a standard Ficoll-Paque protocol. TriZol was used to extract RNA from bulk PBMCs, from CD4 and CD8 fractions, and from dextramer-positive and dextramer-negative fractions. TCR cDNA was made using 5'RACE template switching, a step that added a universal primer site and unique molecular identifiers. Priming of cDNA synthesis was performed from both the TCR alpha and TCR beta constant segments. Two PCR steps were used to amplify libraries, with sample barcodes and sequencing adapters being added in the second step. Sequencing of libraries was done on Illumina HiSeq 2500 (2x100 bp) or NovaSeq (2x150 bp). In the original analysis: MIGEC was used to demultiplex reads and collapse the reads into UMI consensus sequences, and MiXCR was used for V(D)J alignment. Clonotypes responding to the vaccine were identified with edgeR on replicate PBMC samples, with the criteria of FDR below 0.01 and a log2 fold change above 5 up to day 15. CD4 or CD8 identity was assigned to each bulk clonotype according to whether the clonotype was present at higher abundance in the sequenced CD4 repertoire or the sequenced CD8 repertoire. Using fastp at Q25 and MiXCR, TCRdb reprocessed the public reads and kept productive beta chains. Each CDR3 protein gets just one entry, which takes the most common genes and DNA from the rows behind it. The V and J calls and clone size are TCRdb's, not the authors'. The table for this sample lists approximately 350,000 distinct CDR3 sequences; approximately 10% of them were counted only once. Roughly 18% of the sample is taken by the ten largest.

The record originates from a study of T cells after yellow fever vaccination (dated by TCRdb to between 2018 and 2021). Study-level background: The SMART-Seq v4 Ultra Low Input RNA kit was used to prepare libraries from fractions with low cell numbers. Bulk PBMC replicates and cell subsets were isolated from blood drawn at multiple timepoints before and after both primary and secondary immunization. Two healthy male donors made up the cohort, one aged 18 to 29 years and the other aged 30 to 39 years. To follow T-cell clones before and after primary and booster YFV17D yellow fever vaccination, bulk TCR alpha and beta repertoires were sequenced over time.

The germline V gene specifies MNHEY as CDR1 and SVGEGT as CDR2. Taken from cysteine to phenylalanine, the CDR3 has 12 residues. This entry keeps only the CDR3 DNA: 36 bases, framed from base 1. Trimming removed 5 bases from V and 5 bases from J, leaving 9 bases between the germline ends. Summary of the overall study and its limitations: A small fraction of clonotypes showed up in both the CD4 and CD8 compartments, probably as a result of convergent recombination. Most clones expanded after primary vaccination (almost 97% of CD4 and around nine tenths of CD8) were re-detected after the booster, suggesting that broad memory maintenance occurred. Because abundant contaminating clonotypes from the bulk population could be contained in FACS-sorted repertoires, computational filtering was required. Only a couple of donors were included in the study, so the extent to which the findings can be generalized is limited. The secondary T-cell response was weaker than the primary response but faster, peaking on day 5 instead of day 15.

The sequence links TRBV6-2 or TRBV6-3 to TRBJ2-5, with no reliable assignment of the D segment. The sequence was collected from a man younger than 35 who received the YFV17D yellow fever vaccine. This material consisted of PBMCs, taken on the day of the first yellow fever vaccination. The bases read TGTGCCAGCAGTCGGAACCGGGAGACCCAGTACTTC. It translates as CASSRNRETQYF.